These T cell receptor beta chains were read from a single sample in a study of blood T cell repertoires in COVID-19. Libraries were prepared by immunoSEQ multiplex PCR; TCRdb keeps only in-frame clonotypes and omits some of them. The sample has some 150,000 clones; about four fifths are singletons. The specimen was peripheral blood. These receptors all come from a man aged 60-69 years with acute or convalescent COVID-19. The CDR3 runs from the conserved cysteine through the conserved F or W. D genes are given only for firm matches. Where a row states a size, it is once, few, many or the class of an expanded clone; other rows omit it.

once,TRBJ2-7,TRBD1,TRBV6-6,13,TGTGCCAGCAGTTACGACAGGGGCCACGAGCAGTACTTC,CASSYDRGHEQYF
few,TRBJ2-1,TRBD2,TRBV28,16,TGTGCCAGCAGCGAGACTAGCGGGAGGGCCTACAATGAGCAGTTCTTC,CASSETSGRAYNEQFF
.,TRBJ1-5,.,TRBV19,15,TGTGCCAGTAGTGGGTGGGACTCCACCAAGGGGCCCCAGCATTTT,CASSGWDSTKGPQHF
.,TRBJ2-2,TRBD1,TRBV15,17,TGTGCCACCAGCAGGTCCCCGGGACAGGGTTTTCCCGGGGAGCTGTTTTTT,CATSRSPGQGFPGELFF
.,TRBJ2-1,TRBD2,TRBV6-5,14,TGTGCCAGCAGTCGGGGGGGGGACTACAATGAGCAGTTCTTC,CASSRGGDYNEQFF
.,TRBJ2-3,TRBD2,TRBV5-6,15,TGTGCCAGCAGCCTGACTAGCGAGGGAACAGATACGCAGTATTTT,CASSLTSEGTDTQYF
.,TRBJ2-7,.,TRBV12-2,16,TGTGCAAGTCGCTCGCCTGACCGGCGGGGCTCCTACGAGCAGTACTTC,CASRSPDRRGSYEQYF
.,TRBJ2-3,TRBD2,TRBV6-6,15,TGTGCCAGCAGGGGCGGGAGGAGCCTCACAGATACGCAGTATTTT,CASRGGRSLTDTQYF
few,TRBJ1-5,TRBD1,TRBV28,17,TGTGCCAGCAGTTTTGGGACAGGGAGATATAGCAATCAGCCCCAGCATTTT,CASSFGTGRYSNQPQHF
.,TRBJ2-1,TRBD2,TRBV5-1,17,TGCGCCAGCAGCTTGGGTGGTCGGACTAGACCTTACAATGAGCAGTTCTTC,CASSLGGRTRPYNEQFF
.,TRBJ2-2,.,TRBV10-3,13,TGTGCCATCAGCGGGTCTGGTGTTAGGGAGCTGTTTTTT,CAISGSGVRELFF
.,TRBJ2-7,TRBD1,TRBV2,15,TGTGCCAGCAGTGAGTCGACAGGGCTGTCCTACGAGCAGTACTTC,CASSESTGLSYEQYF
.,TRBJ2-3,.,TRBV5-1,13,TGCGCCACCAGGGGCGACGTCACAGATACGCAGTATTTT,CATRGDVTDTQYF
.,TRBJ2-7,TRBD2,TRBV7-2,14,TGTGCCAGCAGCCCCGGTGGGAGGGAGGTTGGGCAGTACTTC,CASSPGGREVGQYF
.,TRBJ1-2,TRBD1,TRBV4-1,15,TGCGCCAGCAGCCAAGTTAACAGGGGAAACTATGGCTACACCTTC,CASSQVNRGNYGYTF
.,TRBJ2-1,TRBD1,TRBV6-6,14,TGTGCCAGCAGTAAGACAGGGAAGAGCGATGAGCAGTTCTTC,CASSKTGKSDEQFF
.,TRBJ2-1,TRBD2,TRBV19,15,TGTGCCATCCCCCCGGGGGGGGCGGGCTACAATGAGCAGTTCTTC,CAIPPGGAGYNEQFF
.,TRBJ2-6,.,TRBV7-9,18,TGTGCCAGCAGTGAACAAGGGGCCCCGTTCTCTGGGGCCAACGTCCTGACTTTC,CASSEQGAPFSGANVLTF
.,TRBJ1-2,TRBD1,TRBV28,14,TGTGCCAGCAGACCTCACCGGGACAGCTATGGCTACACCTTC,CASRPHRDSYGYTF
.,TRBJ1-2,TRBD1,TRBV2,13,TGTGCCAGCAGTGAAAACAGGGGGTATGGCTACACCTTC,CASSENRGYGYTF
.,TRBJ2-1,.,TRBV28,13,TGTGCCAGCACCCTGGGGCGGTACAATGAGCAGTTCTTC,CASTLGRYNEQFF
.,TRBJ2-5,.,TRBV4-2,15,TGTGCCAGCAGCCAAGACGGGGCCCGGGGGGAGACCCAGTACTTC,CASSQDGARGETQYF
.,TRBJ1-4,TRBD1,TRBV2,16,TGTGCCAGCAGTGAAGCAGGACAGGGTGCAAAAGAAAAACTGTTTTTT,CASSEAGQGAKEKLFF
.,TRBJ1-2,.,TRBV27,14,TGTGCCAGCAGGCCTAGAAGGGGAGGCTATGGCTACACCTTC,CASRPRRGGYGYTF
.,TRBJ2-3,TRBD1,TRBV5-5,15,TGTGCCAGCAGCGGACAGGGGGTGATCACAGATACGCAGTATTTT,CASSGQGVITDTQYF
.,TRBJ2-1,TRBD1,TRBV15,18,TGTGCCACCAGCAGAGACATGACGACAGGGATCTCCTACAATGAGCAGTTCTTC,CATSRDMTTGISYNEQFF
.,TRBJ2-3,TRBD2,TRBV18,16,TGTGCCAGCTCGCTGTGGAGCGGGGGGGCTAGAGATACGCAGTATTTT,CASSLWSGGARDTQYF
.,TRBJ1-4,.,TRBV3-1/TRBV3-2,15,TGTGCCAGCAGCCGTATAATAGGGGATAATGAAAAACTGTTTTTT,CASSRIIGDNEKLFF
once,TRBJ2-7,TRBD1,TRBV4-1,15,TGCGCCAGCAGCCCGTGGACAGGGGCCAATAACGAGCAGTACTTC,CASSPWTGANNEQYF
few,TRBJ2-7,.,TRBV5-1,14,TGCGCCAGCAGCGGGGACACATACTCCTACGAGCAGTACTTC,CASSGDTYSYEQYF
.,TRBJ2-5,TRBD1,TRBV11-2,15,TGTGCCAGCAGCTTAGGTGGGACAGGGGGGGAGACCCAGTACTTC,CASSLGGTGGETQYF
.,TRBJ2-7,.,TRBV7-2,13,TGTGCCAGCAGTTCACGTCCGGGTTACGAGCAGTACTTC,CASSSRPGYEQYF
.,TRBJ2-1,TRBD1,TRBV4-3,16,TGCGCCAGCAGCCAAGGAATCGGGACAGGGAGGAATGAGCAGTTCTTC,CASSQGIGTGRNEQFF
.,TRBJ2-1,.,TRBV6-4,13,TGTGCCAGCAGTTCGGAGTCCTACAATGAGCAGTTCTTC,CASSSESYNEQFF
.,TRBJ2-7,.,TRBV6-2/TRBV6-3,14,TGTGCCAGCAGTTACTCGACAGGAGGCTACGAGCAGTACTTC,CASSYSTGGYEQYF
.,TRBJ2-7,.,TRBV24-1,15,TGTGCCACCAGTGATTTGGAGGACAGCTCCTACGAGCAGTACTTC,CATSDLEDSSYEQYF
.,TRBJ1-2,.,TRBV6-1,15,TGTGCCAGCAGTGAACCAGGGAGGAGTGACTATGGCTACACCTTC,CASSEPGRSDYGYTF